A selection of T cell receptor beta chains follows, all from one sample in a study of cytomegalovirus exposure and HLA in healthy donors. Sequenced by immunoSEQ multiplex PCR; TCRdb stores in-frame clones only, minus some. The table shows 200,000 to 250,000 clones, with approximately 90% occurring only once. Sequencing was performed on PBMCs. Receptors were obtained from a woman aged 18-35 years in good health and CMV-seronegative. The CDR3 runs from the conserved cysteine through the conserved F or W.

V	J	CDR3
TRBV14	TRBJ1-3	CASSQRSGNTIYF
TRBV10-1	TRBJ1-1	CASSDSTEAFF
TRBV7-9	TRBJ1-6	CASSEQGADSPLHF
TRBV10-2	TRBJ1-5	CATRPQGPNQPQHF
TRBV7-9	TRBJ2-6	CASSRPLAAVSGANVLTF
TRBV14	TRBJ1-2	CASSHARGGGYTF
TRBV4-2	TRBJ2-2	CASSQRLLNTGELFF
TRBV5-1	TRBJ2-5	CASSVPGQGETQYF
TRBV5-4	TRBJ2-4	CASSLDLAVAKNIQYF
TRBV9	TRBJ2-1	CASSPRGSGRSNEQFF
TRBV10-3	TRBJ2-7	CAISESPGSYEQYF
TRBV5-6	TRBJ1-1	CASSLAETGGAAEAFF
TRBV19	TRBJ2-1	CASSAASPRGQFF